This is a list of T cell receptor beta chains from one sample in a study of T cell responses to AZD1222 COVID-19 vaccine. Libraries were prepared by immunoSEQ multiplex PCR; TCRdb keeps only in-frame clonotypes and omits some of them. Among about 150,000 clones listed, around nine tenths were seen once. The specimen was peripheral blood, collected on day 0 of AZD1222 vaccination. Receptor source: an adult in good health. Each CDR3 is given with its conserved first and last residue. The D gene is left open where the match is weak. Clone size is shown for a subset of rows, as once, few, many or a class of expanded clone.

>.|TRBV12-5|TRBJ1-1|.
TGTGCTAGTGGTGCTTTCACTGAAGCTTTCTTT
CASGAFTEAFF
>once|TRBV19|TRBJ2-3|.
TGTGCCAGTACTCCGTCGGGAACAGGGGATACGCAGTATTTT
CASTPSGTGDTQYF
>.|TRBV13|TRBJ2-7|TRBD2
TGTGCCAGCAGCTCCGGGACTAGCGGGGGGGCCTACGAGCAGTACTTC
CASSSGTSGGAYEQYF
>.|TRBV6-2/TRBV6-3|TRBJ2-1|.
TGTGCCAGCAGTAGCTACGGGAGCTCCTACAATGAGCAGTTCTTC
CASSSYGSSYNEQFF
>.|TRBV7-2|TRBJ1-2|TRBD1
TGTGCCAGCAGCTTATCGACAGGGAACTATGGCTACACCTTC
CASSLSTGNYGYTF
>.|TRBV2|TRBJ1-5|.
TGTGCCAGCAAGATGGTTAGGGGCAGTCAGCCCCAGCATTTT
CASKMVRGSQPQHF
>.|TRBV24-1|TRBJ1-2|TRBD1
TGTGCCACCAGTGATAGCCCTGGCCGGGACAGGGCCCACTACACCTTC
CATSDSPGRDRAHYTF
>.|TRBV5-1|TRBJ1-6|TRBD1
TGCGCCAGCAGCTCGCAGGGGGCGAGTTCACCCCTCCACTTT
CASSSQGASSPLHF
>.|TRBV4-3|TRBJ2-1|.
TGCGCTAGCAGCCAAGATCAAGACCTTTCCTACAATGAGCAGTTCTTC
CASSQDQDLSYNEQFF
>.|TRBV5-1|TRBJ1-5|.
TGCGCCAGCAGCTTGTACGGGAATAGCAATCAGCCCCAGCATTTT
CASSLYGNSNQPQHF
>once|TRBV10-3|TRBJ1-3|.
TGTGCCATCAGCGACGGCGCCAGGGCCGGAGACACCATATATTTT
CAISDGARAGDTIYF
>once|TRBV24-1|TRBJ2-3|.
TGTGCCACCAGTGATTTAGGGGCCCCCACAGATACGCAGTATTTT
CATSDLGAPTDTQYF
>.|TRBV12-3/TRBV12-4|TRBJ1-2|TRBD1
TGTGCCAGCATCGCAGGGGGGTCTGGAGGCTACACCTTC
CASIAGGSGGYTF
>.|TRBV6-5|TRBJ1-3|.
TGTGCCAGCAGTTACTTTCAAGGGAATGGCGTCACCATATATTTT
CASSYFQGNGVTIYF
>.|TRBV7-9|TRBJ2-7|.
TGTGCCAGCAGCCTCGGGGGACCCGCCTACGAGCAGTACTTC
CASSLGGPAYEQYF
>.|TRBV4-3|TRBJ2-7|TRBD1
TGCGCCAGCAGCCAAGAAGAGGGGGCGGTCAACGAGCAGTACTTC
CASSQEEGAVNEQYF
>.|TRBV9|TRBJ1-4|.
TGTGCCAGCAGCGCGACAGCCCTTAATGAAAAACTGTTTTTT
CASSATALNEKLFF
>once|TRBV6-5|TRBJ1-4|TRBD1
TGTGCCAGCACCAGGGGGGCAACTAATGAAAAACTGTTTTTT
CASTRGATNEKLFF
>.|TRBV18|TRBJ1-1|.
TGTGCCAGCTCACCCTCGACAGTTGAAGCTTTCTTT
CASSPSTVEAFF
>.|TRBV30|TRBJ1-4|.
TGTGCCTGGACACGACAGGCAGGGGAAAAACTGTTTTTT
CAWTRQAGEKLFF
>.|TRBV11-3|TRBJ2-7|.
TGTGCCAGCAGCTTAGCCGGAAGCACGTACTACGAGCAGTACTTC
CASSLAGSTYYEQYF
>.|TRBV5-1|TRBJ1-1|.
TGCGCCAGCAGCTTGTTCGAGGACGCGAACACTGAAGCTTTCTTT
CASSLFEDANTEAFF
>few|TRBV11-3|TRBJ2-4|TRBD2
TGTGCCAGCAGCTCTCCAGCGGGGATGAAAAACATTCAGTACTTC
CASSSPAGMKNIQYF
>.|TRBV6-2/TRBV6-3|TRBJ2-3|TRBD1
TGTGCCAGCAGTTTACTAGGGGGCCTTATGGATACGCAGTATTTT
CASSLLGGLMDTQYF
>.|TRBV10-3|TRBJ2-1|TRBD2
TGTGCCATCAAGCAACTAGCGGGTCAGTACAATGAGCAGTTCTTC
CAIKQLAGQYNEQFF
>.|TRBV28|TRBJ1-3|.
TGTGCCAGCAGCCAAAGACAGTATGGAAACACCATATATTTT
CASSQRQYGNTIYF
>.|TRBV6-5|TRBJ1-1|.
TGTGCCAGCAGTACCAGGGTTACCCAATACACTGAAGCTTTCTTT
CASSTRVTQYTEAFF
>.|TRBV28|TRBJ1-2|.
TGTGCCAGCAGAGACTCGGGACCAAAGGCCAGGGGCTACACCTTC
CASRDSGPKARGYTF
>.|TRBV7-9|TRBJ1-1|TRBD1
TGTGCCAGCAGCTTAGGTGACAGGGCTCGGACTGAAGCTTTCTTT
CASSLGDRARTEAFF
>.|TRBV19|TRBJ1-5|TRBD1
TGTGCCAGTAGTCCGGGACAGGAATGGCAGCCCCAGCATTTT
CASSPGQEWQPQHF
>.|TRBV27|TRBJ2-1|.
TGTGCCAGCAGTTTCTTAACGGGAGCCTTCCATGAGCAGTTCTTC
CASSFLTGAFHEQFF
>.|TRBV5-1|TRBJ2-7|TRBD1
TGCGCCAGCAGCTTCCAGGGGGCCGGCGCCGACTTCTCCTACGAGCAGTACTTC
CASSFQGAGADFSYEQYF
>.|TRBV19|TRBJ2-2|.
TGTGCCAGTAGCCCGACAGGACTCGGGGAGCTGTTTTTT
CASSPTGLGELFF
>.|TRBV19|TRBJ1-2|.
TGTGCCAGTAGTCCCCGGATAGGAACTAACTATGGCTACACCTTC
CASSPRIGTNYGYTF
>.|TRBV21-1|TRBJ2-1|.
TGTGCCAGCAGCACCCACAGTAAAGAGCAGTTCTTC
CASSTHSKEQFF
>.|TRBV11-3|TRBJ1-1|.
TGTGCCAGCAGCCGTGTGAGAGCTGAAGCTTTCTTT
CASSRVRAEAFF
>.|TRBV5-5|TRBJ2-7|.
TGTGCCAGCAGCTTGCCGGAGTCCTACGAGCAGTACTTC
CASSLPESYEQYF
>few|TRBV7-2|TRBJ1-5|TRBD1
TGTGCCAGCAGCTTACCGGACAGGGGCCAGCCCCAGCATTTT
CASSLPDRGQPQHF
>.|TRBV5-1|TRBJ2-5|TRBD2
TGCGCCAGCAGCTCGGGACTAGCGGGACAAGAGACCCAGTACTTC
CASSSGLAGQETQYF
>once|TRBV13|TRBJ2-1|.
TGTGCCAGCAGCTTAAGGGGTAGCTATGAGCAGTTCTTC
CASSLRGSYEQFF
>.|TRBV19|TRBJ2-7|.
TGTGCCAGTAGTATAGAACGCGCACAGGGCCTTACCTCCTACGAGCAGTACTTC
CASSIERAQGLTSYEQYF
>.|TRBV11-3|TRBJ2-3|TRBD1
TGTGCCAGCACGGGACAGGGGATGGATACGCAGTATTTT
CASTGQGMDTQYF
>.|TRBV9|TRBJ1-5|.
TGTGCCAGCTCACCGGCCCTCGACCTGAATCAGCCCCAGCATTTT
CASSPALDLNQPQHF
>.|TRBV5-4|TRBJ1-4|TRBD1
TGTGCCAGCAGCTTACAGGGGAAAACTGCAACTAATGAAAAACTGTTTTTT
CASSLQGKTATNEKLFF
>.|TRBV7-9|TRBJ2-3|.
TGTGCCAGCAGCCACAGCTCCGCAGATACGCAGTATTTT
CASSHSSADTQYF
>.|TRBV9|TRBJ2-2|TRBD2
TGTGCCAGCAGCCTTCTAGCGGAAACCGGGGAGCTGTTTTTT
CASSLLAETGELFF
>once|TRBV10-3|TRBJ2-7|TRBD1
TGTGCCATCAGTGGGGGGACAGGCACTTCGTGGGAGCAGTACTTC
CAISGGTGTSWEQYF
>.|TRBV9|TRBJ2-1|TRBD2
TGTGCCAGCAGCCTACTAGCGGGAGGTGACAATGAGCAGTTCTTC
CASSLLAGGDNEQFF
>.|TRBV2|TRBJ2-1|.
TGTGCCAGCAAGCCAGGAGCCTACAATGAGCAGTTCTTC
CASKPGAYNEQFF
>.|TRBV7-2|TRBJ2-3|.
TGTGCCAGCAGCGCCCGGACAGTTAGCACAGATACGCAGTATTTT
CASSARTVSTDTQYF
>.|TRBV20-1|TRBJ1-1|.
TGCAGTGCTAGAACGACGAAGCAAGCTTTCTTT
CSARTTKQAFF
>.|TRBV2|TRBJ2-4|.
TGTTCCCGAGATCGAGCCAAAAACATTCAGTACTTC
CSRDRAKNIQYF